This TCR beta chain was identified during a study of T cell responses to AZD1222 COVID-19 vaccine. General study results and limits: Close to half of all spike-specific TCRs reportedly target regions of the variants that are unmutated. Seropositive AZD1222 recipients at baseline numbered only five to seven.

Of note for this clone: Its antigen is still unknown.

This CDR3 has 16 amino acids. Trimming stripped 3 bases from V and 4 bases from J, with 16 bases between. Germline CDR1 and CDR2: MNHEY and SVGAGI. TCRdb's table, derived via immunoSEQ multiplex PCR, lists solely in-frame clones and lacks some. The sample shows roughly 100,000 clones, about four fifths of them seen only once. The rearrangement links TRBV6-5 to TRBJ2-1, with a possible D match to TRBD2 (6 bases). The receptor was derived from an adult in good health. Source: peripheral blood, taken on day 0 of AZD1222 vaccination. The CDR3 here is CASSYSRLAAYNEQFF. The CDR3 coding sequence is TGTGCCAGCAGTTATTCCCGGTTAGCGGCGTACAATGAGCAGTTCTTC.